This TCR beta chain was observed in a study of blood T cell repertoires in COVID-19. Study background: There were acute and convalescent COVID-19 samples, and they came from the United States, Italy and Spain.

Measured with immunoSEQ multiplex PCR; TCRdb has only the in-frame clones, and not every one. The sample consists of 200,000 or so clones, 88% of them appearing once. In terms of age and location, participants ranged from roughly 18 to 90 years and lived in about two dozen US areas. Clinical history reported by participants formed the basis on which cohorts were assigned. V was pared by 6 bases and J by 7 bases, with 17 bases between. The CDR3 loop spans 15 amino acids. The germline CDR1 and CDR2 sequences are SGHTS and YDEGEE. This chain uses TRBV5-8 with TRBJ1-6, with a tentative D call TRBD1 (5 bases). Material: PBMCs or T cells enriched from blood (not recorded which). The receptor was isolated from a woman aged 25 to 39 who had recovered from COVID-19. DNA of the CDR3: TGTGCCAGCACCTCGGGGGTGGTGAGAAATTCACCCCTCCACTTT. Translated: CASTSGVVRNSPLHF. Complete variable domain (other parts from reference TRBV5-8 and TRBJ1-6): EAGVTQSPTHLIKTRGQQATLRCSPISGHTSVYWYQQALGLGLQFLLWYDEGEERNRGNFPPRFSGRQFPNYSSELNVNALELEDSALYLCASTSGVVRNSPLHFGNGTRLTVT.